The T cell receptor (beta chain) described here comes from a study of cytomegalovirus exposure and HLA in healthy donors. Both 60 Vbeta primers and 13 Jbeta primers went into the PCR. TCRdb's table, derived via immunoSEQ multiplex PCR, lists solely in-frame clones and lacks some. Among about 130,000 clones listed, around four fifths were seen once. This clone was observed a few times. Antigen specificity is unknown. Findings and caveats of the study: In most subjects, TCR beta sequences reportedly gave accurate predictions of HLA-A and HLA-B alleles. The study had only CMV serostatus as immune exposure information. Some V segments could not be told apart, so they were left out, TRBV6-2 and TRBV6-3 among them.

Germline V lookup: CDR1 SGDLS, CDR2 YYNGEE. V gave up 3 bases and J gave up 5 bases; unmatched junction bases: 10. This CDR3 comprises 18 residues. The receptor's source is a man aged 30 to 45 in good health and CMV-seropositive. The chain has TRBV9 and TRBJ2-4, with 14 bases identical to TRBD2. The sample was PBMCs. In nucleotides, the CDR3 is TGTGCCAGCAGCGCCGCCGGGACTAGCGGGGGTCTTGAAAACATTCAGTACTTC. Translation gives CASSAAGTSGGLENIQYF.